These 22 T cell receptor beta chains were sequenced from one sample in a study of CD8 T cells in ankylosing spondylitis. Study-level points and caveats: There was a TCR beta motif, made of eight highly homologous variants, that appeared characteristic of ankylosing spondylitis blood.

MiXCR was run by TCRdb on the 5' RACE reads, yielding one entry per CDR3 protein. The sample lists 450,000 to 550,000 distinct CDR3 sequences, approximately 5% occurring once. Their specific antigens are unknown. The sample was blood, either unsorted or a sorted T cell fraction (not recorded which). The source of these receptors is a male donor with ankylosing spondylitis.

J is TRBJ2-3 and V is TRBV7-2; a weak D match, TRBD2 (7 bases). V lost 2 bases to trimming and J lost 3 bases, with 15 bases between them. The CDR3 is 16 amino acids. CDR1 SGHTA and CDR2 FQGNSA come from the germline V gene. CDR3 DNA sequence: TGTGCCAGCAGCTTAACTCCAGAGGGGGGGACAGATACGCAGTATTTT. Its protein product is CASSLTPEGGTDTQYF.

This clonotype was picked up many times. The chain employs TRBV12-3 or TRBV12-4 and TRBJ2-3; 7 nucleotides agree with TRBD2. The CDR3 length is 15 residues. Trimming removed 3 bases from V and 3 bases from J; junction bases left unmatched: 6. CDR3 sequence: CASSFGGIGTDTQYF. The DNA for the CDR3 is TGTGCCAGCAGTTTCGGGGGGATTGGAACAGATACGCAGTATTTT.

This clonotype was seen ten or more times. The chain uses TRBV10-3 and TRBJ2-7; 7 nucleotides match TRBD2. Germline V CDR1 and CDR2: ENHRY, SYGVKD. Trimming cost V 10 bases and J 2 bases; bases outside gene matches: 11. This CDR3 has 14 amino acids. CDR3: CATGLRGGTYEQYF. The CDR3, as DNA: TGTGCCACCGGCTTACGGGGAGGGACCTACGAGCAGTACTTC.

This clonotype was detected ten times or more. V usage is TRBV7-9 and J usage is TRBJ2-1; the D is unclear. With 1 base removed from V and 10 bases from J, the gap between germline ends came to 14 bases. The CDR3 is 14 residues long. Germline CDR1 SEHNR, CDR2 FQNEAQ (reference sequence). DNA for the CDR3: TGTGCCAGCAGCTTAGTAAACACGAGATGGGAGCAGTTCTTC. This translates into CASSLVNTRWEQFF.

This clonotype was detected ten times or more. The chain joins TRBV10-2 to TRBJ1-5, with a possible D match to TRBD1 (5 bases). Germline-derived CDR1 and CDR2 are WSHSY and SAAADI. The CDR3 has 14 residues. V was clipped by 4 bases and J by 4 bases, with 11 bases between them. Written as DNA, the CDR3 is TGCGCCAGCAGTGCGACAGCCCCTAATCAGCCCCAGCATTTT. Protein: CASSATAPNQPQHF.

To note about this clonotype: The germline gene is not matched at one end of the junction; a read error may be the cause. The chain has TRBV4-2 and TRBJ2-1, with D uncertain. Germline-derived CDR1 and CDR2 are LGHNA and YNFKEQ. The CDR3 is 15 residues long. In nucleotides, the CDR3 is TGTGCCATCAGCCCTGGGCCGGGCTCCTACAATGAGCAGTTCTTC. This sequence encodes CAISPGPGSYNEQFF.

The count of this clonotype is one. Since a much larger clone is just one base distant, this may be a read error. The gene calls are TRBV29-1 and TRBJ2-5, with no clear D. Germline CDR1 and CDR2: SQVTM and ANQGSEA. Between the trimmed V and J ends, which lost 0 bases and 6 bases, there was a span of 8 bases. This CDR3 region has 12 residues. This CDR3 is CSVEEWIKTQYF. CDR3 bases: TGCAGCGTTGAAGAGTGGATAAAGACCCAGTACTTC.

As to this clonotype: This may stem from a read error, because a much larger clone lies one nucleotide away. Because it lacks the conserved phenylalanine or tryptophan at the end, this CDR3 is likely a read error. The chain joins TRBV5-1 to TRBJ2-5; possibly TRBD1 for D (6 bases). Germline V gene sequence: CDR1 SGHRS, CDR2 YFSETQ. V lost 2 bases, J lost 0 bases, and 8 bases lay in between. The CDR3 runs 14 residues. The CDR3 loop is CASSLQGNQETQYY. In DNA, the CDR3 is TGCGCCAGCAGCTTACAGGGAAACCAAGAGACCCAGTACTAC.

Worth noting for this clonotype: Germline and junction disagree at one end, which may indicate a read error. The chain joins TRBV12-3 or TRBV12-4 to TRBJ2-6; D not certain. There are 18 residues in the CDR3. The CDR3 sequence is CACSLAVAVPSGANVLTF. The CDR3 DNA reads TGTGCCTGCAGTTTAGCAGTGGCGGTTCCCTCTGGGGCCAACGTCCTGACTTTC.

This clonotype came up many times. The chain recombines TRBV5-1 with TRBJ2-1; perhaps TRBD2 as D (6 bases). The germline V and J ends were trimmed by 6 bases and 7 bases, with 17 bases remaining between them. Germline CDR1 is SGHRS and CDR2 is YFSETQ. The CDR3 contains 14 residues. The CDR3 nucleotides are TGCGCCAGCACCCCCACCTCCAGCGGGAATGAGCAGTTCTTC. Amino acid sequence: CASTPTSSGNEQFF.

This clonotype was detected many times. The chain links TRBV5-1 to TRBJ2-7, with D hard to call. In germline, CDR1 is SGHRS, CDR2 YFSETQ. This CDR3 is built from 12 residues. V was cut by 4 bases and J by 7 bases, with 12 bases left in between. The CDR3 sequence is CASSPPTDEQYF. DNA for the CDR3: TGCGCCAGCAGCCCCCCCACGGATGAGCAGTACTTC.

This clonotype was observed a handful of times. The chain has TRBV4-3 and TRBJ2-1; 10 bases line up with TRBD1. Germline values: CDR1 LGHNA, CDR2 YSLEER. The CDR3 spans 16 residues. The junction had 4 bases not matched to a gene; V was cut back by 0 bases and J by 5 bases. CDR3 DNA sequence: TGCGCCAGCAGCCAAGATCGCGGACAGGGGGACAATGAGCAGTTCTTC. It encodes CASSQDRGQGDNEQFF.

The sample holds many counts of this clonotype. The chain links TRBV6-1 to TRBJ2-2; D call uncertain. The CDR3 has 14 amino acids. Germline V lookup: CDR1 MNHNS, CDR2 SASEGT. The ends were cut back, 7 bases at V and 5 bases at J, with 14 bases in the middle. The CDR3 region is CASIPDGDTGELFF. DNA of the CDR3: TGTGCCAGCATTCCGGACGGTGATACCGGGGAGCTGTTTTTT.

This clonotype was counted many times. The chain employs TRBV7-6 and TRBJ1-1, with D unclear. CDR3 length: 15 amino acids. Trimming removed 3 bases at V and 1 base at J, with 12 bases between. Germline assignment: CDR1 SGHVS and CDR2 FNYEAQ. The CDR3 loop is CASSFAPMGNTEAFF. CDR3 bases: TGTGCCAGCAGCTTTGCTCCTATGGGGAACACTGAAGCTTTCTTT.

This clonotype came up many times. The chain uses TRBV2 and TRBJ2-5, with TRBD1 identical over 9 bases. The CDR3 spans 16 residues. Germline assignment: CDR1 SNHLY and CDR2 FYNNEI. V gave up 4 bases and J gave up 3 bases; unmatched junction bases: 9. The CDR3 nucleotides are TGTGCCAGCAGTGGGGACAGGGTTGGGGGCAAAGAGACCCAGTACTTC. Translated, it gives CASSGDRVGGKETQYF. The full variable domain, in which reference TRBV2 and TRBJ2-5 provide the parts outside the CDR3, is EPEVTQTPSHQVTQMGQEVILRCVPISNHLYFYWYRQILGQKVEFLVSFYNNEISEKSEIFDDQFSVERPDGSNFTLKIRSTKLEDSAMYFCASSGDRVGGKETQYFGPGTRLLVL.

This clonotype has a count of ten or more. The chain employs TRBV12-3 or TRBV12-4 and TRBJ1-4; D remains unclear. The CDR3 runs 13 residues. Deletions cut 8 bases from V and 4 bases from J, with 11 bases between. The CDR3: CASHLRHNEKLFF. In DNA form, the CDR3 reads TGTGCCAGCCACCTGCGTCATAATGAAAAACTGTTTTTT.

This clonotype was counted ten times or more. The chain links TRBV20-1 to TRBJ2-1, with D possibly being TRBD1 or TRBD2 (5 bases each). Per germline, CDR1 DFQATT and CDR2 SNEGSKA (reference sequence). The length of the CDR3 is 13 residues. The V end was cut by 6 bases, the J end by 4 bases, with 13 bases between. CDR3 bases: TGCAGTGCCATATTTTGGGGGTACAATGAGCAGTTCTTC. It codes for CSAIFWGYNEQFF.

At least ten counts were recorded for this clonotype. The chain combines TRBV4-3 with TRBJ2-7; 7 nucleotides line up with TRBD1. The trim removed 4 bases at V and 3 bases at J, leaving 6 bases unmatched. CDR1 is LGHNA and CDR2 is YSLEER in the germline V gene. The CDR3 is 14 amino acids. In DNA, the CDR3 is TGCGCCAGCAGCCCCGAAGGGGGCGGCTACGAGCAGTACTTC. It yields the protein CASSPEGGGYEQYF.

This clonotype was seen repeatedly, ten times or more. The chain uses TRBV6-5 and TRBJ2-7; 10 bases agree with TRBD2. V gave up 2 bases and J gave up 6 bases; unmatched junction bases: 4. Germline V lookup: CDR1 MNHEY, CDR2 SVGAGI. This CDR3 contains 14 residues. CDR3 in DNA: TGTGCCAGCAGTTACCGGACTAGCGGAGGCGAGCAGTACTTC. It is translated as CASSYRTSGGEQYF.

This clonotype was observed at least ten times. The V call is TRBV29-1, the J call TRBJ1-1; D not resolved. This CDR3 has 13 amino acids. Germline V CDR1 and CDR2: SQVTM, ANQGSEA. Trimming took 5 bases from V and 5 from J, leaving 15 bases between them. CDR3 sequence (DNA): TGCAGCGTTCAGGAGGGTCTTTTTACTGAAGCTTTCTTT. This encodes CSVQEGLFTEAFF. Variable domain in full (rest from reference TRBV29-1 and TRBJ1-1): SAVISQKPSRDICQRGTSLTIQCQVDSQVTMMFWYRQQPGQSLTLIATANQGSEATYESGFVIDKFPISRPNLTFSTLTVSNMSPEDSSIYLCSVQEGLFTEAFFGQGTRLTVV.

This clonotype was counted ten times or more. The chain is built from TRBV28 and TRBJ1-5; TRBD1 agrees at 9 bases. V shed 0 bases, J shed 2 bases, and the junction held 2 bases outside the gene matches. From germline, CDR1 is MDHEN and CDR2 SYDVKM. The length of the CDR3 is 16 residues. In DNA, the CDR3 is TGTGCCAGCAGTTTATGGGGACAGGGTGGCAATCAGCCCCAGCATTTT. Residues: CASSLWGQGGNQPQHF.

In its sample, this clonotype was seen many times. DNA of the CDR3: TGCGCCAGCAGCACTGGACTCACGGAGACCCAGTACTTC. Protein sequence: CASSTGLTETQYF. This rearrangement joins TRBV5-1 to TRBJ2-5, with D maybe TRBD2 (5 bases). This CDR3 has 13 amino acids. The V end was cut by 4 bases, the J end by 5 bases, with 12 bases between. Germline loops: CDR1 SGHRS, CDR2 YFSETQ. Complete variable domain (other parts from reference TRBV5-1 and TRBJ2-5): KAGVTQTPRYLIKTRGQQVTLSCSPISGHRSVSWYQQTPGQGLQFLFEYFSETQRNKGNFPGRFSGRQFSNSRSEMNVSTLELGDSALYLCASSTGLTETQYFGPGTRLLVL.